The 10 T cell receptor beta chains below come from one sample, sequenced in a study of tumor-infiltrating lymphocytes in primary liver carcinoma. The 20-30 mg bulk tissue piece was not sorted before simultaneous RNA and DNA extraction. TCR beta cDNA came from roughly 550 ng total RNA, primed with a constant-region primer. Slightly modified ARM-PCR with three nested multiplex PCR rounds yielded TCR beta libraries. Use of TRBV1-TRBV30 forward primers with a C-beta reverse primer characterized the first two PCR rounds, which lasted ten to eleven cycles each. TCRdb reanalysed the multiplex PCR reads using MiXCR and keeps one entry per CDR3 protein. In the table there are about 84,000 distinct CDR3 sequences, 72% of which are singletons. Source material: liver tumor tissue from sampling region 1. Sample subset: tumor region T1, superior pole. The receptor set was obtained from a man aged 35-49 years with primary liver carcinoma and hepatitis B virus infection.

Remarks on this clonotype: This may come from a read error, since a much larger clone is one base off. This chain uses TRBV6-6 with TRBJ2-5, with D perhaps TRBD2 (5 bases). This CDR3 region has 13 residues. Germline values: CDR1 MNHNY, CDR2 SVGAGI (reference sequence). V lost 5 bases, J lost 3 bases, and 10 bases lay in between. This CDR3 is CASSRGAKETQYF. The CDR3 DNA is TGTGCCAGCAGTCGGGGAGCGAAAGAGACCCAGTACTTC.

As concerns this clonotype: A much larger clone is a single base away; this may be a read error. The CDR3 nucleotides read TGCGCCAGCAGCACTACCGGGACAGGGCCAGATACGCAGTATTTT. Translated, it gives CASSTTGTGPDTQYF. This chain joins TRBV5-1 and TRBJ2-3; 9 nucleotides agree with TRBD1. V dropped 4 bases and J dropped 4; count of bases not matched to a gene: 7. Germline V gives CDR1 SGHRS, CDR2 YFSETQ. The CDR3 totals 15 residues.

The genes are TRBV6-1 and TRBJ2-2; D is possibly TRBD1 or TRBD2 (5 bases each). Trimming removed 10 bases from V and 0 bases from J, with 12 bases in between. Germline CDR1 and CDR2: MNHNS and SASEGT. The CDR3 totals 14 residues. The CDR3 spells CATPRDPNTGELFF. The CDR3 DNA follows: TGTGCCACCCCTAGGGACCCGAACACCGGGGAGCTGTTTTTT.

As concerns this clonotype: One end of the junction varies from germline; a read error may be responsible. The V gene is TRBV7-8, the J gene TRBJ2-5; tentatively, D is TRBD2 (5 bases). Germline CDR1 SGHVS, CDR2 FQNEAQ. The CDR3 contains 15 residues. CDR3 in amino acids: CTSSLNPASRETQYF. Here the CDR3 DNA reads TGTACCAGTAGCCTAAACCCGGCTAGCCGGGAGACCCAGTACTTC.

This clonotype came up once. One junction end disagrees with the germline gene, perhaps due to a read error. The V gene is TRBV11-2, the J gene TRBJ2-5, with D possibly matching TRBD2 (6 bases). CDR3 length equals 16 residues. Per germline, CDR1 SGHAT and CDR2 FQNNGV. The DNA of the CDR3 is TGTGCCAGCAGAACCCGGGACTCGGCCCACCAAGAGACACAGAACTTC. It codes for CASRTRDSAHQETQNF.

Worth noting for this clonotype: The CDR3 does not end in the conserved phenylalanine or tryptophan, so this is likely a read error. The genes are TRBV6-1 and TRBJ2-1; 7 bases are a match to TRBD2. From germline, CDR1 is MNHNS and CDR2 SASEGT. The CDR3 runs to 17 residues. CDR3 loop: CVSSGGSWAGEVNEQFL. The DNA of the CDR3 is TGTGTCAGCAGTGGGGGGTCGTGGGCGGGAGAGGTGAATGAGCAGTTCTTA.

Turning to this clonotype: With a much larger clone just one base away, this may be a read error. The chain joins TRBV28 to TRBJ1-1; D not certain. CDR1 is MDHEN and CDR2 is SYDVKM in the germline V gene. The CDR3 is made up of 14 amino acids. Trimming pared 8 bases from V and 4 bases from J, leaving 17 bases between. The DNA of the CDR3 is TGTGCCAGCCACGAGGATCCAGGAGGCACTGAAGCTTTCTTT. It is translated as CASHEDPGGTEAFF.

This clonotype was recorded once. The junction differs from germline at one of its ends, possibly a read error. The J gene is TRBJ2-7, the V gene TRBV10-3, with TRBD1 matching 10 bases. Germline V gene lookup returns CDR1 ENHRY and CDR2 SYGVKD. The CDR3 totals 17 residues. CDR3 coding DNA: TGTGCCTTCAGTGCCCTTCCCCCGGGACAGGGGTTCTGCGAACAGTACTTC. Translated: CAFSALPPGQGFCEQYF.

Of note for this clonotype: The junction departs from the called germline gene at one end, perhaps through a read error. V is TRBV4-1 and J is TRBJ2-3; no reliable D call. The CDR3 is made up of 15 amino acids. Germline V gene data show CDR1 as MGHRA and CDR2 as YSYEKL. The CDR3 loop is CASSQGMGSTDTHYF. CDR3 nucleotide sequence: TGCGCCAGCAGCCAAGGTATGGGAAGCACAGATACGCACTATTTT.

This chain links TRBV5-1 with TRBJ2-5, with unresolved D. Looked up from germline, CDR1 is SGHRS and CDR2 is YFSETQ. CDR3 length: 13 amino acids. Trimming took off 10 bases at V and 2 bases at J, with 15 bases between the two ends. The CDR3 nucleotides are TGCGCCTGCAACTTGGCTGGGCAAGAGACCCAGTACTTC. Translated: CACNLAGQETQYF. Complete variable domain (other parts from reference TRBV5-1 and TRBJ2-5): KAGVTQTPRYLIKTRGQQVTLSCSPISGHRSVSWYQQTPGQGLQFLFEYFSETQRNKGNFPGRFSGRQFSNSRSEMNVSTLELGDSALYLCACNLAGQETQYFGPGTRLLVL.